One sample yielded the 8 T cell receptor beta chains listed below, sequenced in a study of blood T cell repertoires in COVID-19. The repertoire was sequenced with immunoSEQ multiplex PCR; TCRdb's copy has only in-frame clones and lacks some. Of about 90,000 clones listed, 75% to 90% are singletons. The sample consisted of peripheral blood. The receptor set was obtained from a woman of 80 years or more with active or convalescent COVID-19.

CDR3 bases: TGTGCCAGCAGTGAAAGGGGGGGAATTTACGAGCAGTACTTC. It codes for CASSERGGIYEQYF. The chain recombines TRBV6-1 with TRBJ2-7; the D gene is possibly TRBD2 (7 bases). CDR1 MNHNS and CDR2 SASEGT come from the germline V gene. V dropped 2 bases and J dropped 4 bases, with 12 bases sitting between them. This CDR3 contains 14 residues.

This chain joins TRBV20-1 and TRBJ1-2; unclear D gene. CDR1 DFQATT and CDR2 SNEGSKA come from the germline V gene (reference sequence). V lost 6 bases to trimming and J lost 3 bases, with 8 bases between them. The CDR3 sequence is 11 residues long. The CDR3 loop is CSALDDYGYTF. The DNA for the CDR3 is TGCAGTGCCCTAGACGACTATGGCTACACCTTC.

This clone has only a few counts. The chain recombines TRBV5-1 with TRBJ2-3, with D unresolved. V was trimmed by 0 bases and J by 1 base, leaving 6 bases between them. Per germline, CDR1 SGHRS and CDR2 YFSETQ. The CDR3 runs to 14 residues. Written as DNA, the CDR3 is TGCGCCAGCAGCTTGGACACCCGCACAGATACGCAGTATTTT. Its translation: CASSLDTRTDTQYF.

The chain is built from TRBV6-6 and TRBJ2-3, with D possibly TRBD2 on 5 matching bases. CDR1 is MNHNY, CDR2 SVGAGI, per germline (reference sequence). Trimming took 6 bases from V and 1 from J, leaving 11 bases between them. The CDR3 loop spans 14 amino acids. The CDR3 protein is CASSGRRGTDTQYF. The DNA of the CDR3 is TGTGCCAGCAGCGGACGGCGGGGCACAGATACGCAGTATTTT.

The chain couples TRBV9 to TRBJ2-1; 10 positions match TRBD2. The CDR3 runs 16 residues. Germline trimming cut 0 bases from V and 8 bases from J; bases unmatched to any gene: 8. The germline gives CDR1 SGDLS, CDR2 YYNGEE. The CDR3 DNA sequence: TGTGCCAGCAGCGTAGTGGCTAGCGGGGGAGGAGATGAGCAGTTCTTC. Its protein is CASSVVASGGGDEQFF.

The rearrangement uses TRBV3-1 (or the pseudogene TRBV3-2) and TRBJ1-4; no definite D call. Germline CDR1 reads LGHDT; CDR2 reads YNNKEL (reference sequence). V dropped 0 bases and J dropped 3 bases, with 8 bases sitting between them. The CDR3 totals 15 residues. This chain's CDR3 is CASSQELSPNEKLFF. For the CDR3, the DNA is TGTGCCAGCAGCCAAGAACTGAGTCCTAATGAAAAACTGTTTTTT.

The chain couples TRBV19 to TRBJ1-2; TRBD1 matches at 10 bases. CDR1 LNHDA and CDR2 SQIVND come from the germline V gene (reference sequence). The J segment lost 3 bases and the V segment lost 6 bases, leaving 7 bases of the junction unmatched. The CDR3 has 15 residues. DNA for the CDR3: TGTGCCAGTAGCCGAGACAGGGGGCGCGACTATGGCTACACCTTC. It yields the protein CASSRDRGRDYGYTF.

CDR3: CASSVSSGGDTQYF. The DNA of the CDR3 is TGCGCCAGCAGCGTGAGTAGCGGGGGAGATACGCAGTATTTT. The J gene is TRBJ2-3, the V gene TRBV5-1; 9 nucleotides match TRBD2. The CDR3 consists of 14 residues. J lost 5 bases, V lost 4 bases, and 5 bases had no gene match. From germline, CDR1 is SGHRS and CDR2 YFSETQ.